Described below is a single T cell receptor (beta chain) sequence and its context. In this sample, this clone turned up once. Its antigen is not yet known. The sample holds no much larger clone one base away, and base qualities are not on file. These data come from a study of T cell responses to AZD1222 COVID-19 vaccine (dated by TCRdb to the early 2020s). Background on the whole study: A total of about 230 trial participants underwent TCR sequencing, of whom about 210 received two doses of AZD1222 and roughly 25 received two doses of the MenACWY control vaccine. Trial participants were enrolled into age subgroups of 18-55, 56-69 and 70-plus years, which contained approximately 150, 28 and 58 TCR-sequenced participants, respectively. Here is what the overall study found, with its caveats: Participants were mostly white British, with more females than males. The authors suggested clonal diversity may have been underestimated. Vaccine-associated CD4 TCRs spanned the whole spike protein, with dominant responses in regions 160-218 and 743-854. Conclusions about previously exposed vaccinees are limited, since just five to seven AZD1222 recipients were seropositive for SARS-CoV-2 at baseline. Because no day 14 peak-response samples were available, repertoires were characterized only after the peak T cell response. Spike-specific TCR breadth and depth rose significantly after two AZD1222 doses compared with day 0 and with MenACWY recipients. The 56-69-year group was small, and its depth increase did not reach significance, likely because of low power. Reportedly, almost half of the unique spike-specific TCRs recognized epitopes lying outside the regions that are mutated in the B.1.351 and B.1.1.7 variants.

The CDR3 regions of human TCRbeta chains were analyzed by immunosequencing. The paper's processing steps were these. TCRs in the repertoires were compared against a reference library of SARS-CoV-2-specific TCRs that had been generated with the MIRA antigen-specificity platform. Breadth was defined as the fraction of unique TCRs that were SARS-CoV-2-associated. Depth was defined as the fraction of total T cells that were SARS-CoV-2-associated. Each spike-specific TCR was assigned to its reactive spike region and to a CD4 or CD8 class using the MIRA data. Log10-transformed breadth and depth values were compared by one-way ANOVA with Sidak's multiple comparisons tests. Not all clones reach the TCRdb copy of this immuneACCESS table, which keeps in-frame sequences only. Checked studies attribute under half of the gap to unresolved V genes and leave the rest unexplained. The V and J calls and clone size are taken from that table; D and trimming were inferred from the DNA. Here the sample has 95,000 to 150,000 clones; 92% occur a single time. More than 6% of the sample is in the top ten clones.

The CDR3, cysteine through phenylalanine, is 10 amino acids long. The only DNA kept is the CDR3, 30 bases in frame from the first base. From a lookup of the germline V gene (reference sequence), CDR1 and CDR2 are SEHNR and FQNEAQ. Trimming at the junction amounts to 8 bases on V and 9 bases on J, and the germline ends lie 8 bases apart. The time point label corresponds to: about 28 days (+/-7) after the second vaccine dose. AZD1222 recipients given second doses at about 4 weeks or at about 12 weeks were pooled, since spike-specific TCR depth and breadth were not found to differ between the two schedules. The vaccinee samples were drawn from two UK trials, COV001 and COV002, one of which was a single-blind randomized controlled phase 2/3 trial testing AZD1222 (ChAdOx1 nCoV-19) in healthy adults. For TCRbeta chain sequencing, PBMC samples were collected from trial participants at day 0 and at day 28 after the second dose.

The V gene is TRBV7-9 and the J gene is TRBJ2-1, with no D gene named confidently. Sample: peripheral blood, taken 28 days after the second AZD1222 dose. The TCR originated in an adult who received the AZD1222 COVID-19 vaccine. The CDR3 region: CASLPSEQFF. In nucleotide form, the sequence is TGTGCCAGCCTTCCCTCTGAGCAGTTCTTC.